This TCR beta chain was documented in a study of blood T cell repertoires in COVID-19. Study information: The United States, Italy and Spain were the sources of the acute and convalescent COVID-19 samples. PBMCs, B-cell-depleted T cells, or T cells provided the cDNA or gDNA that made up the material.

Germline V gene sequence: CDR1 LGHNA, CDR2 YSLEER. V lost 3 bases and J lost 0, with 8 bases in between. This CDR3 spans 14 amino acids. Per the original methods: Amplification of reference gene primers was used by the study to estimate nucleated cell counts. The assay was immunoSEQ multiplex PCR, and TCRdb's table has in-frame clones only and misses some. That table furnishes V, J and clone size, whereas the DNA furnished D and trimming. The sample consists of roughly 70,000 clones, under 90% of them appearing once. What was sequenced was peripheral blood. The rearrangement links TRBV4-3 to TRBJ1-2; D perhaps matches TRBD1 (5 bases). This TCR derives from a man aged 70-80 years who had recovered from COVID-19. The CDR3 bases are TGCGCCAGCAGCCAGTGGACAACTAACTATGGCTACACCTTC. It translates to CASSQWTTNYGYTF.